The source of this T cell receptor beta chain is a study of T cell repertoires in cytomegalovirus infection (dated by TCRdb to about 2019). Background for the entire study: Donor HLA type was relevant to the analysis, as public TCR beta signatures indicated carriage of CMV infection together with the matching HLA type.

Instrument used: Illumina HiSeq 1500. In-frame beta chains were kept once TCRdb had trimmed the public reads at Q25 with fastp and called clones with MiXCR. Rows matching on CDR3 protein sequence are summarized as one entry with the most common DNA and genes. This sample gives roughly 640,000 distinct CDR3 sequences in total; roughly 24% of them show up just once. Jointly, the top ten make up around 8% of the sample. Trimming removed 0 bases from V and 4 bases from J, leaving 16 bases between the germline ends. The cysteine opens and the phenylalanine closes a CDR3 of 16 amino acids. CDR3 DNA only is kept here, 48 bases in frame from base 1. Taken from the germline V gene, the CDR1 and CDR2 loops are MNHEY and SVGEGT. This clonotype has just a few counts. Its antigen is not yet known. Base qualities are missing; no much larger clone stands one base away. The paper's findings and limits, for the study overall: The ex vivo response was dominated by HLA-C-restricted CMV-specific TCR beta clonotypes, and the single most frequent clonotype in two of eight donors was supplied by these HLA-C-restricted clonotypes. Cumulative frequency of public TCR beta family members discriminated carriers of CMV infection plus the relevant HLA type in this cohort and an independent roughly 340-donor cohort.

The chain is made from TRBV6-2 or TRBV6-3 and TRBJ2-7; TRBD2 could be the D gene, as 5 bases match. The TCR originated in a human donor in good health (CMV status not recorded). Some clones in this sample may be carry-over from other donors' samples. Material for sequencing was CD8+ T cells from PBMCs. The bases read TGTGCCAGCAGTTACTCGAGGCATGACGGGGATTACGAGCAGTACTTC. It codes for CASSYSRHDGDYEQYF.